The sequence of this TCR beta chain was determined in a study of T cell responses to AZD1222 COVID-19 vaccine. Profiling relied on immunoSEQ multiplex PCR, and the TCRdb table lists in-frame clones only, not all of them. The table lists about 120,000 clones, 85% to 90% of them singletons. This receptor was obtained from an adult who received the AZD1222 COVID-19 vaccine. The sequencing used peripheral blood, collected 28 days after the second AZD1222 dose.

The chain's CDR3 is CASSPGETGSYNEQFF. The DNA of the CDR3 is TGTGCCAGCAGCCCCGGAGAAACAGGGAGTTACAATGAGCAGTTCTTC. The chain employs TRBV4-2 and TRBJ2-1; a weak D match, TRBD1 (6 bases). Trimming took off 4 bases at V and 4 bases at J, with 17 bases between the two ends. The CDR3 sequence is 16 residues long. Germline assignment: CDR1 LGHNA and CDR2 YNFKEQ.